This paragraph covers one T cell receptor beta chain sequence. This sample is part of a study of patients and donors after allogeneic stem cell transplantation. This CDR3 spans 17 amino acids. The germline V gene encodes CDR1 SGHVS and CDR2 FQNEAQ. V shed 1 base, J shed 2 bases, and the junction held 10 bases outside the gene matches. In TCRdb, the RT-PCR reads were re-called with MiXCR into one record per CDR3 protein. The sample has some 880,000 distinct CDR3 sequences; more than 15% are singletons. What was sequenced was blood, either unsorted or a sorted T cell fraction (not recorded which). The clonotype comes from a human donor who was either an allogeneic HSCT recipient or a stem cell or donor lymphocyte infusion donor (not recorded which). It is not recorded whose cells these are; they may come from a transplant donor. The chain is built from TRBV7-8 and TRBJ2-7, with 8 bases matching TRBD1. The CDR3 region is CASSLDPDRGVTYEQYF. CDR3 coding DNA: TGTGCCAGCAGCTTAGACCCTGACAGGGGCGTAACCTACGAGCAGTACTTC.